These T cell receptor beta chains were read from a single sample in a study of prognosis after radiotherapy for stage I lung cancer. TCRdb re-derived calls from the multiplex PCR reads in MiXCR, one entry per CDR3 protein. The repertoire includes about 16,000 distinct CDR3 sequences, about 43% of them detected once, and around 44% sits in the top ten. The sample was PBMCs, taken before or after stereotactic body radiation therapy (not recorded which). These receptors were taken from a donor over 45 with non-small cell lung cancer. Both conserved end residues are part of each CDR3. D genes are given only for firm matches. Clone sizes are given selectively: once, few, many, or a class where the clone is expanded.

clone_size: -
j_call: TRBJ1-1
d_call: -
v_call: TRBV12-3/TRBV12-4
cdr3_nt: TGTGCCAGCAGGATCCAATACCCGTCAAGCACTGAAGCTTTCTTT
cdr3_aa: CASRIQYPSSTEAFF

clone_size: once
j_call: TRBJ1-5
d_call: -
v_call: TRBV6-9
cdr3_nt: TGTGCCAGCAGTTCTCATCCGGGGCAGAGCAATCAGCCCCAGCATTTT
cdr3_aa: CASSSHPGQSNQPQHF

clone_size: many
j_call: TRBJ1-4
d_call: -
v_call: TRBV24-1
cdr3_nt: TGTGCCACCAGTGACCCCCAGGAGGGCGTAACTAATGAAAAACTGTTTTTT
cdr3_aa: CATSDPQEGVTNEKLFF

clone_size: many
j_call: TRBJ2-2
d_call: -
v_call: TRBV7-9
cdr3_nt: TGTGCCAGCAGCTTTATGCCGGACACCGGGGAGCTGTTTTTT
cdr3_aa: CASSFMPDTGELFF

clone_size: -
j_call: TRBJ1-1
d_call: -
v_call: TRBV19
cdr3_nt: TGTGCCAGTTACTCACCGGGAAAGGGCCACACTGAAGCTTTCTTT
cdr3_aa: CASYSPGKGHTEAFF

clone_size: -
j_call: TRBJ2-7
d_call: TRBD1
v_call: TRBV27
cdr3_nt: TGTGCCAGCAGTATACGGGACAGGGGTTACGAGCAGTACTTC
cdr3_aa: CASSIRDRGYEQYF

clone_size: many
j_call: TRBJ1-1
d_call: -
v_call: TRBV30
cdr3_nt: TGTGCCTGGAGTTCGGGGGGGAAACCTATGAACACTGAAGCTTTCTTT
cdr3_aa: CAWSSGGKPMNTEAFF

clone_size: many
j_call: TRBJ1-1
d_call: -
v_call: TRBV19
cdr3_nt: TGTGCCAGTGTGCAGACAGGATGGAACACTGAAGCTTTCTTT
cdr3_aa: CASVQTGWNTEAFF

clone_size: -
j_call: TRBJ2-2
d_call: -
v_call: TRBV19
cdr3_nt: TGTGCCAGTAGTATAGGAAGGGACTACACCGGGGAGCTGTTTTTT
cdr3_aa: CASSIGRDYTGELFF

clone_size: -
j_call: TRBJ1-2
d_call: TRBD1
v_call: TRBV6-9
cdr3_nt: TGTGCCAGCAGTTACGAACAGGGGTACTATGGCTACACCTTC
cdr3_aa: CASSYEQGYYGYTF

clone_size: -
j_call: TRBJ1-2
d_call: TRBD1
v_call: TRBV7-6
cdr3_nt: TGTGCCAGCAGCACAGGGGAATACTATGGCTACACCTTC
cdr3_aa: CASSTGEYYGYTF

clone_size: many
j_call: TRBJ1-6
d_call: -
v_call: TRBV7-3
cdr3_nt: TGTGCCAGCAGCCCAGGCTCAAGTAATTCACCCCTCCACTTT
cdr3_aa: CASSPGSSNSPLHF

clone_size: many
j_call: TRBJ1-1
d_call: TRBD1
v_call: TRBV9
cdr3_nt: TGTGCCAGCAGCGAGGGTAGGGGGCTTAACACTGAAGCTTTCTTT
cdr3_aa: CASSEGRGLNTEAFF

clone_size: medium-sized
j_call: TRBJ2-3
d_call: TRBD2
v_call: TRBV6-1
cdr3_nt: TGTGCCAGCAGTGAAGTCTATAGCGGGGGGGCAAGAGATACGCAGTATTTT
cdr3_aa: CASSEVYSGGARDTQYF

clone_size: -
j_call: TRBJ2-7
d_call: -
v_call: TRBV9
cdr3_nt: TGTGCCAGCAGCGTAGAGCCAGGGAGAGGCGAGCAGTACTTC
cdr3_aa: CASSVEPGRGEQYF

clone_size: -
j_call: TRBJ2-3
d_call: TRBD2
v_call: TRBV19
cdr3_nt: TGTGCCAGTCGGTATAGGAGCGGGAGGTTCGGGGATACGCAGTATTTT
cdr3_aa: CASRYRSGRFGDTQYF

clone_size: -
j_call: TRBJ2-5
d_call: -
v_call: TRBV20-1
cdr3_nt: TGCAGTGCTCATACATGGGGCTTTAGGGAGACCCAGTACTTC
cdr3_aa: CSAHTWGFRETQYF

clone_size: medium-sized
j_call: TRBJ1-6
d_call: -
v_call: TRBV6-1
cdr3_nt: TGTGCCAGCGGGACCTCCTATAATTCACCCCTCCACTTT
cdr3_aa: CASGTSYNSPLHF

clone_size: many
j_call: TRBJ1-5
d_call: -
v_call: TRBV27
cdr3_nt: TGTGCCAGCAGTTTATCGGGGGCACAGCCCCAGCATTTT
cdr3_aa: CASSLSGAQPQHF

clone_size: medium-sized
j_call: TRBJ1-6
d_call: -
v_call: TRBV6-1
cdr3_nt: TGTGCCAGCATAAGTCGGGGACACTATTCACCCCTCCACTTT
cdr3_aa: CASISRGHYSPLHF

clone_size: many
j_call: TRBJ1-4
d_call: -
v_call: TRBV3-1
cdr3_nt: TGTGCCAGCAGCCCCGGTTTGGGGGGCCTTAAATTTTTT
cdr3_aa: CASSPGLGGLKFF

clone_size: -
j_call: TRBJ1-2
d_call: TRBD1
v_call: TRBV10-2
cdr3_nt: TGCGCCAGCATGGACAGGGTAATTCATGGCTACACCTTC
cdr3_aa: CASMDRVIHGYTF

clone_size: -
j_call: TRBJ2-3
d_call: TRBD2
v_call: TRBV7-3
cdr3_nt: TGTGCCAGCAGCTTATCGGGGGGAATCACAGATACGCGGTATTTT
cdr3_aa: CASSLSGGITDTRYF

clone_size: -
j_call: TRBJ1-2
d_call: -
v_call: TRBV6-1
cdr3_nt: TGTGCCACCTCTGAAACACAGGTCTACTATGGCTACACCTTC
cdr3_aa: CATSETQVYYGYTF

clone_size: -
j_call: TRBJ2-2
d_call: TRBD2
v_call: TRBV27
cdr3_nt: TGTGCCAGCAGTATGCTAGCGGGAGCGGGCACCGGGGAGCTGTTTTTT
cdr3_aa: CASSMLAGAGTGELFF

clone_size: medium-sized
j_call: TRBJ2-1
d_call: -
v_call: TRBV27
cdr3_nt: TGTGCCAGCAGGGAGGACTCCTTTCCCTACAATGAGCAGTTCTTC
cdr3_aa: CASREDSFPYNEQFF

clone_size: many
j_call: TRBJ2-7
d_call: TRBD2
v_call: TRBV7-9
cdr3_nt: TGTGCCAGCAGCTTAGCGGGCGGGGGGGAACCTTACGAGCAGTACTTC
cdr3_aa: CASSLAGGGEPYEQYF

clone_size: medium-sized
j_call: TRBJ2-2
d_call: -
v_call: TRBV19
cdr3_nt: TGTGCCAGCATCTCCCAGGCCGCCCAGGGAACCGGGGAGCTGTTTTTT
cdr3_aa: CASISQAAQGTGELFF

clone_size: -
j_call: TRBJ1-2
d_call: -
v_call: TRBV20-1
cdr3_nt: TGCAGTGCTACACAGGTGGGGAAGGCGAGTGGCTACACCTTC
cdr3_aa: CSATQVGKASGYTF

clone_size: medium-sized
j_call: TRBJ1-2
d_call: -
v_call: TRBV12-3/TRBV12-4
cdr3_nt: TGTGCCAGCAGTGCCGGACTAAATGGCTACACCTTC
cdr3_aa: CASSAGLNGYTF

clone_size: many
j_call: TRBJ1-1
d_call: TRBD1
v_call: TRBV11-1
cdr3_nt: TGTGCCAGCAGCCCGGAAGGGACAGCCTATGAAGCTTTCTTT
cdr3_aa: CASSPEGTAYEAFF

clone_size: many
j_call: TRBJ2-1
d_call: TRBD2
v_call: TRBV12-3/TRBV12-4
cdr3_nt: TGTGCCAGCAGTTTGACTAGCGGGACCTACAATGAGCAGTTCTTC
cdr3_aa: CASSLTSGTYNEQFF

clone_size: many
j_call: TRBJ1-3
d_call: -
v_call: TRBV9
cdr3_nt: TGTGCCAGCAGCGTAGCGTCAGGGACTGGAAACACCATATATTTT
cdr3_aa: CASSVASGTGNTIYF

clone_size: medium-sized
j_call: TRBJ2-2
d_call: -
v_call: TRBV6-4
cdr3_nt: TGTGCCAGCAGTGTCGTGGACACCGGGGAGCTGTTTTTT
cdr3_aa: CASSVVDTGELFF

clone_size: -
j_call: TRBJ2-7
d_call: -
v_call: TRBV12-3/TRBV12-4
cdr3_nt: TGTGCCAGCACCAAGGGGGGGTGGCAGTACTTC
cdr3_aa: CASTKGGWQYF

clone_size: -
j_call: TRBJ1-3
d_call: -
v_call: TRBV2
cdr3_nt: TGTGCCAGCAGGTCGGGGATCTTCTCTGGAAACACCATATATTTT
cdr3_aa: CASRSGIFSGNTIYF

clone_size: few
j_call: TRBJ2-7
d_call: TRBD2
v_call: TRBV6-1
cdr3_nt: TGTGCCAGCAGGGGACTAGCGGGAGAGCAGTACTTC
cdr3_aa: CASRGLAGEQYF

clone_size: many
j_call: TRBJ1-1
d_call: -
v_call: TRBV2
cdr3_nt: TGTGCCAGCAGGAAGCTCCCGGCCAGGGACACTGAAGCTTTCTTT
cdr3_aa: CASRKLPARDTEAFF

clone_size: -
j_call: TRBJ2-1
d_call: -
v_call: TRBV11-1
cdr3_nt: TGTGCCAGCAGCTCGAGAGGTGGTAAGATTGATGGGGGCTCTTCCTACAATGAGCAGTTCTTC
cdr3_aa: CASSSRGGKIDGGSSYNEQFF

clone_size: medium-sized
j_call: TRBJ2-1
d_call: TRBD2
v_call: TRBV7-3
cdr3_nt: TGTGCCAGCAGCTCAACTCTAGCGGGGGGGGAGCAGTTCTTC
cdr3_aa: CASSSTLAGGEQFF

clone_size: many
j_call: TRBJ2-3
d_call: -
v_call: TRBV11-1
cdr3_nt: TGTGCCAGCAGCTTAAGCAGGGGGGGCACAGATACGCAGTATTTT
cdr3_aa: CASSLSRGGTDTQYF

clone_size: many
j_call: TRBJ2-7
d_call: -
v_call: TRBV5-4
cdr3_nt: TGTGCCAGCAGCGTGAGGAAAACCTACGAGCAGTACTTC
cdr3_aa: CASSVRKTYEQYF